This T cell receptor (beta chain) was sequenced during a study of cytomegalovirus exposure and HLA in healthy donors. Findings of the study overall: Some TCR beta chains (over 150 of them) were listed as cytomegalovirus-associated.

Profiled with immunoSEQ multiplex PCR; TCRdb holds only in-frame clones, not every one. The sample shows approximately 82,000 clones, roughly 93% of them seen only once. Germline values: CDR1 MRHNA, CDR2 SNTAGT. Trimming left V 3 bases short and J 4 bases short, with 9 bases between. This CDR3 has 13 residues. As for this clone: The antigen remains unidentified.

Sequenced input: PBMCs. V is TRBV6-4 and J is TRBJ1-2; D possibly corresponds to TRBD1 (6 bases). The receptor's source is a young man in good health and CMV-seronegative. The CDR3 DNA sequence: TGTGCCAGCAGTGAACAGGGTACCTATGGCTACACCTTC. Amino acids: CASSEQGTYGYTF.